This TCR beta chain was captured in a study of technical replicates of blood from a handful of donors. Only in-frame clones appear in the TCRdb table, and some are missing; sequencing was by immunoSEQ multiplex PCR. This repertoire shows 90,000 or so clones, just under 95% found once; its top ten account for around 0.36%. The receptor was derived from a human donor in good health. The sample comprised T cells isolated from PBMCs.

The CDR3 loop is CASSPVGTADTQYF. CDR3 nucleotides: TGTGCCAGCAGCCCTGTCGGGACAGCAGATACGCAGTATTTT. This chain links TRBV7-3 with TRBJ2-3; 7 positions match TRBD1. The CDR3 is made up of 14 amino acids. With 5 bases clipped from V and 4 bases from J, the junction kept 6 bases outside the gene matches. CDR1 SGHTA and CDR2 FQGTGA come from the germline V gene.